This TCR beta chain was observed in a study of cytomegalovirus exposure and HLA in healthy donors. Whole-study findings and limits: Reports indicate that TCR beta sequences accurately predicted the HLA-A and HLA-B alleles of most subjects. The study dropped some indistinguishable V segments, TRBV6-2 and TRBV6-3 among them. Overall, some 160 TCR beta chains were annotated as cytomegalovirus-associated. TCR beta V- and J-gene trimming, according to a later analysis, was linked to a missense DCLRE1C variant.

This CDR3 contains 13 residues. Germline V gene lookup returns CDR1 SEHNR and CDR2 FQNEAQ (reference sequence). V was pared by 6 bases and J by 4 bases, with 12 bases between. In regard to this clone: Antigen: not known.

A multiplex PCR was run with 60 Vbeta primers and 13 Jbeta primers. TCRdb keeps only in-frame clones here, not all; method: immunoSEQ multiplex PCR. The repertoire holds 180,000 or so clones, with roughly 76% as singletons. The material sequenced was PBMCs. This TCR was recovered from a young woman in good health and CMV-seropositive. This rearrangement joins TRBV7-9 to TRBJ1-1; TRBD1 might be the D (6 bases). The CDR3 is CASREGEGTEAFF. CDR3 bases: TGTGCCAGCAGGGAGGGGGAGGGCACTGAAGCTTTCTTT.